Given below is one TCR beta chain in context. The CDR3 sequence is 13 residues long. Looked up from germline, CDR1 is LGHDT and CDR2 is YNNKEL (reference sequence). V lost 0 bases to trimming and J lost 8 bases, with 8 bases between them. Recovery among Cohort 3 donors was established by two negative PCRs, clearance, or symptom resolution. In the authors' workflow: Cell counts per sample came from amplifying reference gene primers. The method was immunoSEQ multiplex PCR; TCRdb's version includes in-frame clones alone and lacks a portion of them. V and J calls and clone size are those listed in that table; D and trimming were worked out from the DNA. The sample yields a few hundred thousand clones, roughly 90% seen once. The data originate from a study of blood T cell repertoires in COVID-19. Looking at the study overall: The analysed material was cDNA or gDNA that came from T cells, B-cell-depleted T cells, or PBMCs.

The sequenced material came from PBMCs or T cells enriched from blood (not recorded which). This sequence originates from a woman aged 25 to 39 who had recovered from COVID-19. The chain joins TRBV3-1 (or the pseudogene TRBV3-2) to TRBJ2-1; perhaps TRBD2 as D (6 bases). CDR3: CASSQDLADEQFF. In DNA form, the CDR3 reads TGTGCCAGCAGCCAAGACTTAGCGGATGAGCAGTTCTTC.